This is a list of T cell receptor beta chains from one sample in a study of T cell repertoires in cytomegalovirus infection. For these TCRs, the target antigens are not known. TCRdb re-analysed the reads in MiXCR, keeping a single row per CDR3 protein. The sample consists of 450,000 to 650,000 distinct CDR3 sequences, 40% of them appearing once. The input for sequencing was cultured PBMCs, taken from culture after CMV antigen stimulation. These receptors all stem from a human donor in good health (CMV status not recorded). Some clones in this sample may be carry-over from other donors' samples. Each CDR3 is given with its conserved first and last residue. Each record gives: CDR3 length, clone size, D gene, J gene, V gene, CDR3 DNA, CDR3 protein. A D gene is named only where the DNA matches it firmly. A row's size may be missing; if present it is once, few, many or a size class.

>13|NA|NA|TRBJ2-3|TRBV19
TGTGCCAGTAGCGGAGGGGACACAGATACGCAGTATTTT
CASSGGDTDTQYF
>14|NA|NA|TRBJ1-4|TRBV7-6
TGTGCCAGCAGCTCGGGGAACTTAGGCGAAAAACTGTTTTTT
CASSSGNLGEKLFF
>17|many|TRBD2|TRBJ2-7|TRBV7-2
TGTGCCAGCAGCTTAACGACTAGCGGGGGGCTGGTCTACGAGCAGTACTTC
CASSLTTSGGLVYEQYF
>13|NA|NA|TRBJ1-5|TRBV15
TGTGCCACCAGCAGAGAACTTTATCAGCCCCAGCATTTT
CATSRELYQPQHF
>19|NA|TRBD1|TRBJ2-7|TRBV28
TGTGCCAGCAGTTTCTCCGGGACAGGGCGACTATCTTCCTACTACGAGCAGTACTTC
CASSFSGTGRLSSYYEQYF
>15|few|NA|TRBJ2-3|TRBV27
TGTGCCAGCAGTACGACCAGGGAGGTGGGTGATACGCAGTATTTT
CASSTTREVGDTQYF
>18|NA|TRBD2|TRBJ2-1|TRBV5-1
TGCGCCAGCAGCCCTAGGGCCCCTCCTAGCGGACTTTACAATGAGCAGTTCTTC
CASSPRAPPSGLYNEQFF
>14|few|NA|TRBJ2-5|TRBV7-2
TGTGCCAGCAGCTTATGGGGGTCCGGAGAGACCCAGTACTTC
CASSLWGSGETQYF
>13|few|TRBD1|TRBJ2-7|TRBV19
TGTGCCAGTTCGAAGACAGGGGCCTACGAGCAGTACTTC
CASSKTGAYEQYF
>12|NA|NA|TRBJ1-3|TRBV6-5
TGTGCCAGCAGTGACCCTGGAAACACCATATATTTT
CASSDPGNTIYF
>13|NA|NA|TRBJ1-1|TRBV27
TGTGCCAGCAGACGAACGGGAGGGACTGAAGCTTTCTTT
CASRRTGGTEAFF
>11|few|NA|TRBJ2-3|TRBV20-1
TGCAGTGCCTCGGGGACAGATACGCAGTATTTT
CSASGTDTQYF
>15|few|NA|TRBJ2-3|TRBV7-2
TGTGCCAGCAGCTTAGTAGCCCCAAGCACAGATACGCAGTATTTT
CASSLVAPSTDTQYF
>14|NA|TRBD2|TRBJ2-3|TRBV2
TGTGCCAGCAGGCGGACTAGCGGGAAGGATACGCAGTATTTT
CASRRTSGKDTQYF
>13|NA|NA|TRBJ2-1|TRBV20-1
TGCAGTGCTAGACAATTCTCCTACAATGAGCAGTTCTTC
CSARQFSYNEQFF
>12|NA|NA|TRBJ2-2|TRBV20-1
TGCAGTCTCGGACGTAACACCGGGGAGCTGTTTTTT
CSLGRNTGELFF
>15|few|NA|TRBJ1-5|TRBV20-1
TGCAGTGCCCCTCGCGGAGGGTCTGGCAATCAGCCCCAGCATTTT
CSAPRGGSGNQPQHF
>12|many|NA|TRBJ2-5|TRBV7-2
TGTGCCAGCAGCCCTAATCAAGAGACCCAGTACTTC
CASSPNQETQYF